This TCR beta chain was profiled in a study of shared clonotypes between healthy human individuals. Each subset's genomic DNA was split evenly across several immunoSEQ plates. Generated by immunoSEQ multiplex PCR, the TCRdb table keeps only in-frame clones and is missing some. There are hundreds of thousands of clones in the sample; 95% to 97% occur only once, and 0.06% lies in the top ten. Remarks on this clone: Antigen unknown.

Regarding the study as a whole: Among non-shared clonotypes, generation probabilities were lower than among those shared by all four donors. Among the subsets, naive ones generally showed larger estimated richness than memory ones.

Sequenced material: naive CD4+ T cells sorted from blood. Indicated subset: CD45RA+ positively selected. This receptor was identified in a woman aged 25 to 39 in good health.

CDR3 sequence (DNA): TGTGCCAGCAGTTACTCGCAGGGATTCTACGAGCAGTACTTC. Protein sequence: CASSYSQGFYEQYF. The gene calls are TRBV6-6 and TRBJ2-7, with a possible D match to TRBD1 (5 bases). The ends were cut back, 0 bases at V and 3 bases at J, with 9 bases in the middle. CDR1 is MNHNY and CDR2 is SVGAGI in the germline V gene (reference sequence). CDR3 size: 14 residues.